The rows below give T cell receptor beta chains drawn from one sample of a study of T cell responses to AZD1222 COVID-19 vaccine. Data came from immunoSEQ multiplex PCR; TCRdb stores just in-frame clones and leaves some out. Here the sample spans more than 90,000 clones, approximately 90% being singletons. The sample in question was peripheral blood, obtained 28 days after the second AZD1222 dose. All receptors derive from an adult who received the AZD1222 COVID-19 vaccine. Both conserved end residues are trimmed from each CDR3. Fields, in order: J gene, V gene, CDR3 protein.

J gene: TRBJ1-1; V gene: TRBV30; CDR3 protein: AWRVYMNTEAF
J gene: TRBJ2-7; V gene: TRBV5-1; CDR3 protein: ASSRFRGNYEQY
J gene: TRBJ2-3; V gene: TRBV11-3; CDR3 protein: ASSFGTTSTDTQY
J gene: TRBJ2-3; V gene: TRBV4-2; CDR3 protein: ASSPGTPWGTDTQY
J gene: TRBJ1-6; V gene: TRBV13; CDR3 protein: ASSPSGTDSPLH
J gene: TRBJ2-2; V gene: TRBV7-3; CDR3 protein: ASSAQGTGELF
J gene: TRBJ2-5; V gene: TRBV2; CDR3 protein: ASRTGEGTQY
J gene: TRBJ2-7; V gene: TRBV7-9; CDR3 protein: ASSLDQDLYEQY
J gene: TRBJ2-7; V gene: TRBV5-1; CDR3 protein: ASSSRTSGSYEQY
J gene: TRBJ1-2; V gene: TRBV28; CDR3 protein: ASSLQGYGYT
J gene: TRBJ1-2; V gene: TRBV27; CDR3 protein: ASSTGWGPHFYGYT
J gene: TRBJ2-6; V gene: TRBV6-2/TRBV6-3; CDR3 protein: ASSPRRSGANVLT
J gene: TRBJ2-3; V gene: TRBV25-1; CDR3 protein: ASSGPQGSRTQY
J gene: TRBJ2-1; V gene: TRBV27; CDR3 protein: ASSKGGRYNEQF
J gene: TRBJ2-1; V gene: TRBV24-1; CDR3 protein: ATSGGLAQRSGEQF
J gene: TRBJ2-4; V gene: TRBV11-2; CDR3 protein: ASSSGTWFDKNIQY
J gene: TRBJ2-5; V gene: TRBV29-1; CDR3 protein: SPWDRETQY
J gene: TRBJ2-5; V gene: TRBV3-1/TRBV3-2; CDR3 protein: ASSQVVRETQY
J gene: TRBJ1-2; V gene: TRBV5-1; CDR3 protein: ASSPGDGAILGYT
J gene: TRBJ1-2; V gene: TRBV29-1; CDR3 protein: SNSDRTGGYT
J gene: TRBJ2-1; V gene: TRBV3-1/TRBV3-2; CDR3 protein: ASSFPRTLNEQF
J gene: TRBJ2-7; V gene: TRBV28; CDR3 protein: ASHSGRRKREQY
J gene: TRBJ1-1; V gene: TRBV4-3; CDR3 protein: ASSDPGNRGEAF
J gene: TRBJ1-5; V gene: TRBV7-2; CDR3 protein: ASSLEDARPQH
J gene: TRBJ1-2; V gene: TRBV27; CDR3 protein: ASSLSRGYGYT
J gene: TRBJ1-6; V gene: TRBV3-1/TRBV3-2; CDR3 protein: ASSGTGTNSPLH
J gene: TRBJ2-3; V gene: TRBV6-5; CDR3 protein: ASRGTPGDTQY
J gene: TRBJ2-3; V gene: TRBV7-3; CDR3 protein: ASSLGLAGALPTDTQY
J gene: TRBJ2-3; V gene: TRBV3-1/TRBV3-2; CDR3 protein: ASSQVQGSDTQY
J gene: TRBJ1-3; V gene: TRBV5-1; CDR3 protein: ASSLIDPGKHTIY
J gene: TRBJ2-7; V gene: TRBV12-3/TRBV12-4; CDR3 protein: ASSSPCPQY
J gene: TRBJ1-4; V gene: TRBV18; CDR3 protein: ASSPPLASATNEKLF
J gene: TRBJ2-7; V gene: TRBV7-3; CDR3 protein: ASSLSPGTAYEQY
J gene: TRBJ1-4; V gene: TRBV27; CDR3 protein: ASRGTGEGEKLF
J gene: TRBJ1-2; V gene: TRBV27; CDR3 protein: ASSFQNLGGYT
J gene: TRBJ1-1; V gene: TRBV4-3; CDR3 protein: ASSPRDRNEAF
J gene: TRBJ1-5; V gene: TRBV28; CDR3 protein: ASSAGGGQPQH
J gene: TRBJ1-3; V gene: TRBV5-1; CDR3 protein: ASSPEGNTIY
J gene: TRBJ1-1; V gene: TRBV5-5; CDR3 protein: ASSLVLPLQVPYTEAF
J gene: TRBJ2-1; V gene: TRBV19; CDR3 protein: ASSMDRSSYNEQF
J gene: TRBJ1-6; V gene: TRBV4-3; CDR3 protein: ASSQDRDSGGSPLH
J gene: TRBJ1-3; V gene: TRBV9; CDR3 protein: ASSASEQEAWSGNTIY
J gene: TRBJ1-4; V gene: TRBV29-1; CDR3 protein: SARIGEKLF
J gene: TRBJ1-2; V gene: TRBV2; CDR3 protein: ASSITGEGGYT
J gene: TRBJ1-1; V gene: TRBV28; CDR3 protein: AGQDGGEAF
J gene: TRBJ2-5; V gene: TRBV7-2; CDR3 protein: ASSYDREETQY
J gene: TRBJ1-6; V gene: TRBV15; CDR3 protein: ATSTSLGGGDNSPLH
J gene: TRBJ2-6; V gene: TRBV25-1; CDR3 protein: ASSEHGGRGSGANVLT
J gene: TRBJ2-4; V gene: TRBV13; CDR3 protein: ASSNQAEKNIQY
J gene: TRBJ1-4; V gene: TRBV21-1; CDR3 protein: AKTSGEAATNEKLF
J gene: TRBJ2-3; V gene: TRBV5-4; CDR3 protein: ASSLYGSTDTQY
J gene: TRBJ1-2; V gene: TRBV4-3; CDR3 protein: ASSQEVSTAYGYT
J gene: TRBJ2-7; V gene: TRBV3-1/TRBV3-2; CDR3 protein: ASPRHRTYEQY
J gene: TRBJ2-7; V gene: TRBV28; CDR3 protein: ASSLGLAGESEQY